These 14 T cell receptor beta chains share one sample of origin, sequenced in a study of T cells in localized non-small cell lung cancer. Profiled with immunoSEQ multiplex PCR; TCRdb holds only in-frame clones, not every one. The table lists 15,000 or so clones, roughly 89% of them singletons. The source material was peripheral blood mononuclear cells, sampled before any cancer treatment. These receptors were taken from a man aged 35-75 years with stage III lung adenocarcinoma.

CDR3 amino acids: CASPQGGQGVADTQYF. The CDR3 nucleotides read TGTGCCAGCCCCCAGGGGGGACAGGGAGTGGCAGATACGCAGTATTTT. The chain has TRBV9 and TRBJ2-3, with 9 bases lining up with TRBD1. The germline V gene encodes CDR1 SGDLS and CDR2 YYNGEE. This CDR3 contains 16 residues. The ends lost 7 bases at V and 4 bases at J; junction bases unmatched: 13.

J is TRBJ2-1 and V is TRBV6-6; D possibly corresponds to TRBD2 (6 bases). This CDR3 comprises 15 residues. V lost 3 bases and J lost 0, with 9 bases in between. Per germline, CDR1 MNHNY and CDR2 SVGAGI (reference sequence). The CDR3 here is CASSYRTTSYNEQFF. CDR3 in DNA: TGTGCCAGCAGTTATAGGACTACCTCCTACAATGAGCAGTTCTTC.

The V gene is TRBV5-1, the J gene TRBJ2-7, with 8 bases fitting TRBD2. Germline assignment: CDR1 SGHRS and CDR2 YFSETQ. Trimming took 3 bases from V and 4 from J; bases not matched to a gene: 9. The CDR3 runs to 15 residues. This chain's CDR3 is CASSSGTRDLYEQYF. CDR3 DNA: TGCGCCAGCAGCTCCGGGACTAGAGACTTGTACGAGCAGTACTTC.

This clone was recorded a few times. The chain combines TRBV7-2 with TRBJ2-7; no definite D call. V lost 5 bases and J lost 2, with 16 bases in between. The CDR3 covers 15 residues. The germline V gene has CDR1 SGHTA and CDR2 FQGNSA. The CDR3, as DNA: TGTGCCAGCAGCCTCCGGGCTCCCGGTCCCTACGAGCAGTACTTC. Protein sequence: CASSLRAPGPYEQYF.

CDR3 nucleotide sequence: TGTGCCAGCTCACCCACTGGCAACACGAATGAGCAGTTCTTC. It yields the protein CASSPTGNTNEQFF. V usage is TRBV18 and J usage is TRBJ2-1; no definite D call. CDR1 is KGHSH, CDR2 LQKENI, per germline. This CDR3 is built from 14 residues. Trimming pared 3 bases from V and 7 bases from J, leaving 13 bases between.

V gene TRBV5-1 combines with J gene TRBJ2-3; the match to TRBD2 covers 14 bases. Per germline, CDR1 SGHRS and CDR2 YFSETQ. V gave up 2 bases and J gave up 3 bases; unmatched junction bases: 5. This CDR3 comprises 17 residues. The CDR3 spells CASSFGTSGRGTDTQYF. CDR3 nucleotides: TGCGCCAGCAGCTTTGGGACTAGCGGGAGAGGAACAGATACGCAGTATTTT.

J is TRBJ1-4 and V is TRBV28; D perhaps matches TRBD1 (6 bases). The V gene's germline CDR1 is MDHEN and CDR2 SYDVKM. With 3 bases removed from V and 5 bases from J, the gap between germline ends came to 13 bases. There are 15 residues in the CDR3. CDR3 sequence reads: CASSLVQGLNEKLFF. Here the CDR3 DNA reads TGTGCCAGCAGTTTGGTACAGGGCTTAAATGAAAAACTGTTTTTT.

The chain recombines TRBV28 with TRBJ2-7; TRBD2 matches at 10 bases. Germline V gives CDR1 MDHEN, CDR2 SYDVKM. The CDR3 is 15 amino acids. V shed 6 bases and J 1 base; nucleotides not matched to a gene: 6. The CDR3, as DNA: TGTGCCAGCAGGCCCACTAGCGGGGCTTCCTACGAGCAGTACTTC. It yields the protein CASRPTSGASYEQYF. Based on the CDR3 plus reference TRBV28 and TRBJ2-7, the full variable domain is DVKVTQSSRYLVKRTGEKVFLECVQDMDHENMFWYRQDPGLGLRLIYFSYDVKMKEKGDIPEGYSVSREKKERFSLILESASTNQTSMYLCASRPTSGASYEQYFGPGTRLTVT.

The chain has TRBV5-1 and TRBJ2-5, with D perhaps TRBD1 or TRBD2 (5 bases each). Germline CDR1 reads SGHRS; CDR2 reads YFSETQ. V was clipped by 4 bases and J by 5 bases, with 15 bases between them. There are 14 residues in the CDR3. The CDR3 loop is CASSRDGQVETQYF. DNA of the CDR3: TGCGCCAGCAGCCGGGACGGTCAAGTTGAGACCCAGTACTTC.

V gene TRBV15 combines with J gene TRBJ1-5; D is unresolved. CDR3 length equals 14 residues. Trimming shortened V by 0 bases and J by 5 bases, and 8 bases separated the two germline ends. The germline V gene has CDR1 LNHNV and CDR2 YYDKDF (reference sequence). The CDR3 sequence: CATSREQNYQPQHF. The CDR3 nucleotides are TGTGCCACCAGCAGAGAACAGAATTATCAGCCCCAGCATTTT.

V gene TRBV5-4 combines with J gene TRBJ2-3; possibly TRBD1 for D (6 bases). The CDR3 is made up of 13 amino acids. CDR1 is SGHNT, CDR2 YYREEE, per germline (reference sequence). V gave up 2 bases and J gave up 4 bases, with 8 bases separating them. The chain's CDR3 is CASSFSGADTQYF. In DNA, the CDR3 is TGTGCCAGCAGCTTCTCAGGGGCAGATACGCAGTATTTT.

This clone was seen a single time. The V call is TRBV4-1, the J call TRBJ2-7, with a possible D match to TRBD1 (5 bases). CDR1 MGHRA and CDR2 YSYEKL come from the germline V gene. The CDR3 extends over 14 amino acids. V gave up 2 bases and J gave up 9 bases, with 17 bases separating them. The CDR3 spells CASSQPGSLRGQYF. In nucleotides, the CDR3 is TGCGCCAGCAGCCAACCAGGGTCCTTACGAGGGCAGTACTTC.

The chain links TRBV18 to TRBJ1-5; D is perhaps TRBD1 (6 bases). Germline V gene sequence: CDR1 KGHSH, CDR2 LQKENI. The CDR3 loop spans 15 amino acids. V was clipped by 2 bases and J by 7 bases, with 15 bases between them. CDR3: CASSPLAGGGQPQHF. CDR3 coding DNA: TGTGCCAGCTCACCATTGGCGGGGGGCGGCCAGCCCCAGCATTTT.

The chain links TRBV30 to TRBJ1-2; a weak D match, TRBD1 (5 bases). V was cut by 4 bases and J by 8 bases, with 11 bases left in between. CDR1 is GTSNPN and CDR2 is SVGIG in the germline V gene (reference sequence). The CDR3 is 11 residues long. The DNA for the CDR3 is TGTGCCTGGACCCCAGGGAGCGGCTACACCTTC. It specifies CAWTPGSGYTF.